Shown below are 28 T cell receptor beta chains from a single sample sequenced in a study of T-cell reconstitution after alpha-beta-depleted transplantation in children. Unique molecular identifiers were used to barcode this TCRbeta library. TCRdb fed the PCR reads into MiXCR, producing one record per CDR3 protein. The table includes 250,000 to 350,000 distinct CDR3 sequences, 9.9% detected once. Sequenced material: PBMCs from the stem cell graft donor, taken from the stem cell graft. Source of these receptors: a human donor who donated a stem cell graft to a child with SCID.

The chain carries TRBV5-1 and TRBJ1-2; the D is unclear. CDR3 length: 14 amino acids. The V end was cut by 6 bases, the J end by 3 bases, with 15 bases between. Germline values: CDR1 SGHRS, CDR2 YFSETQ. The CDR3 DNA is TGCGCCAGCACCTTCCTCCCAGAGGACTATGGCTACACCTTC. Translating it yields CASTFLPEDYGYTF.

This clonotype was counted ten times or more. The chain recombines TRBV12-3 or TRBV12-4 with TRBJ1-5; D is possibly TRBD1 (6 bases). The CDR3 length is 13 residues. V lost 5 bases and J 5 bases, leaving 10 bases between the germline ends. The CDR3 sequence: CASSLQGYQPQHF. CDR3 sequence (DNA): TGTGCCAGCAGTCTACAGGGATATCAGCCCCAGCATTTT.

Only a few counts were recorded for this clonotype. The chain is built from TRBV12-3 or TRBV12-4 and TRBJ2-4; the D gene is possibly TRBD1 (5 bases). This CDR3 is built from 12 residues. The ends were cut back, 3 bases at V and 8 bases at J, with 8 bases in the middle. CDR3 sequence reads: CASSFGADIQYF. CDR3 coding DNA: TGTGCCAGCAGTTTTGGGGCAGACATTCAGTACTTC.

This clonotype has more than one count but fewer than ten. The V and J genes are TRBV5-1 and TRBJ2-2; TRBD2 matches at 8 bases. Germline CDR1 SGHRS, CDR2 YFSETQ. The V and J ends lost 5 bases and 3 bases, in that order; junction bases with no gene match: 6. The CDR3 is 15 residues long. The CDR3 spells CASRALAGDTGELFF. For the CDR3, the DNA is TGCGCCAGCAGGGCCCTAGCGGGTGACACCGGGGAGCTGTTTTTT.

The chain employs TRBV9 and TRBJ2-5; 9 bases align to TRBD2. The J segment lost 5 bases and the V segment lost 0 bases, leaving 11 bases of the junction unmatched. Germline V gene lookup returns CDR1 SGDLS and CDR2 YYNGEE. The CDR3 covers 17 residues. The DNA for the CDR3 is TGTGCCAGCAGCGTAGAGGCTAGCGGGGACGTTCGGGAGACCCAGTACTTC. Protein sequence: CASSVEASGDVRETQYF. Full variable domain (missing parts from reference TRBV9 and TRBJ2-5): DSGVTQTPKHLITATGQRVTLRCSPRSGDLSVYWYQQSLDQGLQFLIQYYNGEERAKGNILERFSAQQFPDLHSELNLSSLELGDSALYFCASSVEASGDVRETQYFGPGTRLLVL.

This clonotype showed up just a few times. This rearrangement joins TRBV20-1 to TRBJ1-1; D gene ambiguous. The germline CDR1 and CDR2 sequences are DFQATT and SNEGSKA (reference sequence). V lost 3 bases and J lost 8, with 10 bases in between. CDR3 length: 11 amino acids. Here the CDR3 DNA reads TGCAGTGCTAGCGAAACACGGGAAGCTTTCTTT. As protein: CSASETREAFF.

This clonotype occurred many times. The chain combines TRBV24-1 with TRBJ2-3; no clear D gene. The V gene's germline CDR1 is KGHDR and CDR2 SFDVKD. CDR3 length: 14 amino acids. Trimming shortened V by 4 bases and J by 4 bases, and 11 bases separated the two germline ends. The CDR3 loop reads CATSDRGLSDTQYF. DNA of the CDR3: TGTGCCACCAGTGACCGAGGTCTTTCAGATACGCAGTATTTT.

This clonotype was picked up a small number of times. The chain links TRBV18 to TRBJ2-1; 8 bases are shared with TRBD2. Trimming removed 1 base from V and 4 bases from J; junction bases left unmatched: 6. Germline V gene data show CDR1 as KGHSH and CDR2 as LQKENI. The length of the CDR3 is 16 residues. Written as DNA, the CDR3 is TGTGCCAGCTCACCACTCATCACTAGCGGATACAATGAGCAGTTCTTC. Translation gives CASSPLITSGYNEQFF.

There are many counts of this clonotype. V and J are TRBV27 and TRBJ2-2, with 8 nucleotides matching TRBD1. V was pared by 3 bases and J by 1 base, with 4 bases of the junction left unmatched. This CDR3 comprises 16 residues. Germline CDR1 reads MNHEY; CDR2 reads SMNVEV (reference sequence). In DNA, the CDR3 is TGTGCCAGCAGTTTTTACGGGACAGGGAACACCGGGGAGCTGTTTTTT. Protein product: CASSFYGTGNTGELFF.

This chain links TRBV5-1 with TRBJ2-3; D perhaps matches TRBD2 (5 bases). CDR3 length: 14 amino acids. Germline V gene sequence: CDR1 SGHRS, CDR2 YFSETQ. Trimming removed 2 bases at V and 4 bases at J, with 11 bases between. In DNA form, the CDR3 reads TGCGCCAGCAGCTTTGGGAGTCGGGCAGATACGCAGTATTTT. Residues: CASSFGSRADTQYF.

The genes are TRBV7-3 and TRBJ1-1, with D possibly TRBD1 on 6 matching bases. The CDR3 loop spans 14 amino acids. Germline loops: CDR1 SGHTA, CDR2 FQGTGA. V lost 5 bases to trimming and J lost 3 bases, with 13 bases between them. The CDR3 is CASSASPGDTEAFF. The CDR3 nucleotides read TGTGCCAGCAGCGCAAGCCCAGGGGACACTGAAGCTTTCTTT.

The rearrangement joins TRBV7-9 to TRBJ2-1; either TRBD1 or TRBD2 may supply D (5 bases each). V shed 5 bases and J shed 9 bases, with 14 bases lying between them. The CDR3 contains 13 residues. CDR1 is SEHNR, CDR2 FQNEAQ, per germline (reference sequence). CDR3: CASSPTGPGEQFF. The CDR3 DNA is TGTGCCAGCAGCCCTACGGGGCCGGGTGAGCAGTTCTTC.

This clonotype was counted between two and nine times. The chain combines TRBV15 with TRBJ2-1; TRBD1 or TRBD2 may be the D gene (6 bases each). The V gene's germline CDR1 is LNHNV and CDR2 YYDKDF (reference sequence). V dropped 1 base and J dropped 8 bases, with 15 bases sitting between them. The CDR3 is 15 residues long. The CDR3 nucleotides are TGTGCCACCAGCAGAGTCACAGGGAGGTTTGATGAGCAGTTCTTC. Translating it yields CATSRVTGRFDEQFF.

This chain joins TRBV20-1 and TRBJ2-1, with TRBD2 matching 11 bases. In germline, CDR1 is DFQATT, CDR2 SNEGSKA (reference sequence). The CDR3 has 16 residues. V lost 0 bases, J lost 3 bases, and 4 bases stayed unmatched. DNA of the CDR3: TGCAGTGCTAGAGAAACTAGCGGGGGTAACTACAATGAGCAGTTCTTC. Its protein is CSARETSGGNYNEQFF.

This clonotype was picked up a small number of times. This rearrangement joins TRBV7-6 to TRBJ2-7; a weak D match, TRBD1 (6 bases). Trimming stripped 2 bases from V and 2 bases from J, with 10 bases between. In germline, CDR1 is SGHVS, CDR2 FNYEAQ. This CDR3 comprises 14 residues. CDR3 bases: TGTGCCAGCAGCTTAATGGGGGCCCCCTACGAGCAGTACTTC. The encoded protein is CASSLMGAPYEQYF.

The chain uses TRBV12-3 or TRBV12-4 and TRBJ2-5, with D tentatively TRBD1 or TRBD2 (5 bases each). V was trimmed by 1 base and J by 1 base, leaving 10 bases between them. This CDR3 is 15 amino acids long. CDR3 coding DNA: TGTGCCAGCAGTTTAGGGGGGTCGGTCCAAGAGACCCAGTACTTC. Amino acid sequence: CASSLGGSVQETQYF.

This clonotype was detected a few times. The chain links TRBV5-5 to TRBJ2-1, with 10 bases lining up with TRBD2. Germline trimming cut 4 bases from V and 3 bases from J; bases unmatched to any gene: 7. CDR1 and CDR2 (germline): SGHKS, YYEKEE (reference sequence). There are 16 residues in the CDR3. This CDR3 is CASSVLAGGVYNEQFF. In nucleotides, the CDR3 is TGTGCCAGCAGCGTCTTAGCGGGGGGCGTCTACAATGAGCAGTTCTTC.

This clonotype was counted a few times. The gene calls are TRBV10-3 and TRBJ2-1, with D perhaps matching TRBD2 (6 bases). Per the germline V gene, CDR1 is ENHRY and CDR2 is SYGVKD. Trimming stripped 6 bases from V and 0 bases from J, with 12 bases between. The CDR3 loop spans 15 amino acids. The CDR3 coding sequence is TGTGCCATCAGGCCGGGACTGAGCTCCTACAATGAGCAGTTCTTC. Translated: CAIRPGLSSYNEQFF.

This rearrangement joins TRBV27 to TRBJ2-4; D is unclear. V was cut by 4 bases and J by 0 bases, with 10 bases left in between. The CDR3 runs to 15 residues. Germline values: CDR1 MNHEY, CDR2 SMNVEV (reference sequence). The CDR3 DNA reads TGTGCCAGCAGTTCAAGAGAACTAGCCAAAAACATTCAGTACTTC. Its translation: CASSSRELAKNIQYF.

The V and J genes are TRBV5-1 and TRBJ2-1; D is uncertain. The CDR3 spans 13 residues. Germline V gene lookup returns CDR1 SGHRS and CDR2 YFSETQ. V lost 0 bases and J 8 bases, leaving 9 bases between the germline ends. CDR3 loop: CASSLVLWDEQFF. The CDR3 nucleotides are TGCGCCAGCAGCTTGGTTTTGTGGGATGAGCAGTTCTTC.

This clonotype was seen only a few times. The rearrangement uses TRBV12-3 or TRBV12-4 and TRBJ1-6; D not resolved. CDR3 length: 14 amino acids. V gave up 0 bases and J gave up 7 bases, with 7 bases separating them. The CDR3 region has the DNA TGTGCCAGCAGTTTAGCAGGGATCAATTCACCCCTCCACTTT. Translating gives CASSLAGINSPLHF.

The V call is TRBV12-3 or TRBV12-4, the J call TRBJ2-7, with TRBD1 as a possible D gene (5 bases). The CDR3 totals 16 residues. Deletions cut 0 bases from V and 1 base from J, with 13 bases between. The DNA for the CDR3 is TGTGCCAGCAGTTTAGCAGGGGCCGTGATTTCCTACGAGCAGTACTTC. This sequence encodes CASSLAGAVISYEQYF.

This clonotype appeared a few times. The V call is TRBV20-1, the J call TRBJ2-3, with TRBD2 identical over 12 bases. The germline CDR1 and CDR2 sequences are DFQATT and SNEGSKA (reference sequence). J was trimmed by 1 base and V by 4 bases; bases with no gene match: 12. CDR3 length equals 18 residues. In DNA, the CDR3 is TGCAGTGCTACAACGATCCAACTAGCGGGGGGCCGCACAGATACGCAGTATTTT. This gives the protein CSATTIQLAGGRTDTQYF.

This clonotype was seen only a few times. The rearrangement joins TRBV9 to TRBJ2-3; D is uncertain. The germline CDR1 and CDR2 sequences are SGDLS and YYNGEE. The CDR3 is made up of 13 amino acids. V lost 3 bases, J lost 5 bases, and 10 bases lay in between. The CDR3 DNA reads TGTGCCAGCAGCGCACGAGAGATAGATACGCAGTATTTT. It codes for CASSAREIDTQYF. The whole variable domain, filled in from reference TRBV9 and TRBJ2-3, reads DSGVTQTPKHLITATGQRVTLRCSPRSGDLSVYWYQQSLDQGLQFLIQYYNGEERAKGNILERFSAQQFPDLHSELNLSSLELGDSALYFCASSAREIDTQYFGPGTRLTVL.

CDR3 residues: CAISAPNLAGGPSEQFF. The CDR3 nucleotides are TGTGCCATCAGTGCCCCCAATTTAGCGGGGGGGCCCAGTGAGCAGTTCTTC. The chain carries TRBV10-3 and TRBJ2-1, with TRBD2 matching 11 bases. J gave up 9 bases and V 4 bases, and 14 bases lay outside the gene matches. CDR1 is ENHRY, CDR2 SYGVKD, per germline. The CDR3 length is 17 residues.

This clonotype was counted only a few times. The chain recombines TRBV10-1 with TRBJ2-1; perhaps TRBD2 as D (7 bases). The CDR3 is made up of 20 amino acids. Germline V gene lookup returns CDR1 WNHNN and CDR2 SYGVQD (reference sequence). The V and J ends lost 0 bases and 4 bases respectively, with 25 bases between them. The CDR3 spells CASSESKGPYRGGRYNEQFF. The CDR3 region has the DNA TGCGCCAGCAGTGAGTCGAAGGGGCCCTATCGCGGGGGCCGGTACAATGAGCAGTTCTTC.

This clonotype was seen a few times. The chain couples TRBV5-1 to TRBJ2-7; 9 bases fit TRBD1. This CDR3 has 15 amino acids. V shed 5 bases and J 4 bases; nucleotides not matched to a gene: 10. From germline, CDR1 is SGHRS and CDR2 YFSETQ. The DNA of the CDR3 is TGCGCCAGCAGTGAGGGCGTGGGACAGGGATACGAGCAGTACTTC. Its protein is CASSEGVGQGYEQYF.

The chain links TRBV12-3 or TRBV12-4 to TRBJ1-5; D is ambiguous. With 1 base removed from V and 7 bases from J, the gap between germline ends came to 14 bases. This CDR3 contains 15 residues. The CDR3 bases are TGTGCCAGCAGTTTAGGCAACACCCCGCCGCAGCCCCAGCATTTT. It specifies CASSLGNTPPQPQHF.